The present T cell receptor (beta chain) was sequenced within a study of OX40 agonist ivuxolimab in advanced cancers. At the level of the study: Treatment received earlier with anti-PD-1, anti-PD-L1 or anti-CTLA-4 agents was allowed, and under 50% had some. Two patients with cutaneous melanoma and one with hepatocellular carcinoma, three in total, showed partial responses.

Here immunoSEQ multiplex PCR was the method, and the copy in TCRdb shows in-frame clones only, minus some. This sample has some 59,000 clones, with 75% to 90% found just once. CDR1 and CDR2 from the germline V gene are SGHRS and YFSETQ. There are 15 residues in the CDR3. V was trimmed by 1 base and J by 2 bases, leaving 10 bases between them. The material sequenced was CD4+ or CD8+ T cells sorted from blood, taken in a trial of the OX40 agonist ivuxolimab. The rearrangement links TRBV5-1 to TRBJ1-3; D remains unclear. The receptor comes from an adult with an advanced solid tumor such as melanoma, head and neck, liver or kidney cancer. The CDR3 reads CASSLQEGTGNTIYF. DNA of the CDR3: TGCGCCAGCAGCTTGCAGGAGGGAACTGGAAACACCATATATTTT. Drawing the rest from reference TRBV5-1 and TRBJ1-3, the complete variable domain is KAGVTQTPRYLIKTRGQQVTLSCSPISGHRSVSWYQQTPGQGLQFLFEYFSETQRNKGNFPGRFSGRQFSNSRSEMNVSTLELGDSALYLCASSLQEGTGNTIYFGEGSWLTVV.